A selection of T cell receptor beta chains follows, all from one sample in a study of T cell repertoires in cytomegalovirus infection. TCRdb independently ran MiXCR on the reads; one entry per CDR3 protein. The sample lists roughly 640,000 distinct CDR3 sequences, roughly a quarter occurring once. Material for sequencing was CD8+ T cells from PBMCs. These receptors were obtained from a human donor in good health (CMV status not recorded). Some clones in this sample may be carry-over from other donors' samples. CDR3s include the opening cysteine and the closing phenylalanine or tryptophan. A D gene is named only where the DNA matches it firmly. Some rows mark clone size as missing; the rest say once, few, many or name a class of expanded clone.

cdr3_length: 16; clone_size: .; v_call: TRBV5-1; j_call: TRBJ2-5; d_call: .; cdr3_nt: TGCGCCAGCAGCTCCGGACGGTCGGTAGCCCAAGAGACCCAGTACTTC; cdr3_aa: CASSSGRSVAQETQYF
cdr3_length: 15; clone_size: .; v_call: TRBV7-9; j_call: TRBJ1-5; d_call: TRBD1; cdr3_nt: TGTGCCAGCAGCGTCCAGGGGGGGGTGAATCAGCCCCAGCATTTT; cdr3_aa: CASSVQGGVNQPQHF
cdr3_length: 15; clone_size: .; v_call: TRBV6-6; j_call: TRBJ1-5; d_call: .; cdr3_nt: TGTGCCAGCAGTCTCGGGACTCTCGGGAATCAGCCCCAGCATTTT; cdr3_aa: CASSLGTLGNQPQHF
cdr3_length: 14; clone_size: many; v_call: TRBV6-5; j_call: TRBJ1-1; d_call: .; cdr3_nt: TGTGCCAGCAGTTACTCGGCAGGGGCCCATGAAGCTTTCTTT; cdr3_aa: CASSYSAGAHEAFF
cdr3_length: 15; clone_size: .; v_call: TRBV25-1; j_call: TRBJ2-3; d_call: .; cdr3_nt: TGTGCCAGCAGTGACTCGGAAGGTGTCTCCGATACGCAGTATTTT; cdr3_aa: CASSDSEGVSDTQYF
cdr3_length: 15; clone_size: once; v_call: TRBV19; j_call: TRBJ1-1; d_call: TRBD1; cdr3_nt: TGTGCCAGTAGTATACAGGGGGCGCAGAACACTGAAGCTTTCTTT; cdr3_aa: CASSIQGAQNTEAFF
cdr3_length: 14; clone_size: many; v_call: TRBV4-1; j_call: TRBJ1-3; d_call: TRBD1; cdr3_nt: TGCGCCAGCAGCCATCCGGGACAGGGAAACACCATATATTTT; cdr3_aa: CASSHPGQGNTIYF
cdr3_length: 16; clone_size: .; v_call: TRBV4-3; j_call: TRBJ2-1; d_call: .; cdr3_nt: TGCGCCAGCAGCCAAGAAAGGGTGGGGCAATACAATGAGCAGTTCTTC; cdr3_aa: CASSQERVGQYNEQFF
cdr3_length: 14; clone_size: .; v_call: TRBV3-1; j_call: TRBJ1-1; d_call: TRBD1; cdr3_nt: TGTGCCAGCAGCCAAGTGGACAGGGGCACTGAAGCTTTCTTT; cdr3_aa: CASSQVDRGTEAFF
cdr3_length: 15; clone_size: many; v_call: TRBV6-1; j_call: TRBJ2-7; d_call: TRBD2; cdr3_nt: TGTGCCAGCAGAGCGGGAGGGGCAGGCTCCTACGAGCAGTACTTC; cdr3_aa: CASRAGGAGSYEQYF
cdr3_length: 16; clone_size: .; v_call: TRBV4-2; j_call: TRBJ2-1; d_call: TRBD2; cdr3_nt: TGTGCCAGCAGCCAAGAGGGGCGGGGGGGTTACAATGAGCAGTTCTTC; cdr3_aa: CASSQEGRGGYNEQFF
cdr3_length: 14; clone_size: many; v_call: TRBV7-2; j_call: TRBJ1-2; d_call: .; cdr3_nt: TGTGCCAGCAGGATTAAAAGGGATCCCTATGGCTACACCTTC; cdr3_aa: CASRIKRDPYGYTF
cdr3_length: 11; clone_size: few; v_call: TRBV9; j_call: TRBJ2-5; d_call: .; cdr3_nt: TGTGCCAGCAGCGACGCCAAATATCTGTACTTC; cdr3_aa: CASSDAKYLYF
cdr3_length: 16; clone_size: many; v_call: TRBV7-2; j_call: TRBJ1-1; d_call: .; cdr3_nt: TGTGCCAGCAGCCAGCCCGTTACAGGGCCGAACACTGAAGCTTTCTTT; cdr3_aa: CASSQPVTGPNTEAFF
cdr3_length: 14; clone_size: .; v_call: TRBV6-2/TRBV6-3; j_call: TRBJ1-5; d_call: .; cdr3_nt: TGTGCCAGCAGTTACTGGGCGGGCAATCAGCCCCAGCATTTT; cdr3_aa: CASSYWAGNQPQHF
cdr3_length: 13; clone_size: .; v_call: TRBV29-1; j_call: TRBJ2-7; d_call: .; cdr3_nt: TGCAGCGTTGGGGGTTCGGAATCCTACGAGCAGTACTTC; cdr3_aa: CSVGGSESYEQYF
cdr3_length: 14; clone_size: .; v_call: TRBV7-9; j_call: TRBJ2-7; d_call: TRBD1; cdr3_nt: TGTTCCAGCAGCAGCCGGGACAGGCCCTACGAGCAGTACTTC; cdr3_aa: CSSSSRDRPYEQYF
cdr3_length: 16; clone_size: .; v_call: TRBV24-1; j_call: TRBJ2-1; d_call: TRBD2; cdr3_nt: TGTGCCACCAGTGATTCCGGGACTAGCCCCGTTAATGAGCAGTTCTTC; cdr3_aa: CATSDSGTSPVNEQFF
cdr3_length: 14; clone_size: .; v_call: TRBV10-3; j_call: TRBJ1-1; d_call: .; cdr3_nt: TGTGCCATCAGTGAGGGGGGCCGGGACACTGAAGCTTTCTTT; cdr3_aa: CAISEGGRDTEAFF
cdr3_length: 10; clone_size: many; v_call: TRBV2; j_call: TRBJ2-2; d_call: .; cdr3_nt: TGTGCCAGCAGCGTCGGGGAGCTGTTTTTT; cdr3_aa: CASSVGELFF
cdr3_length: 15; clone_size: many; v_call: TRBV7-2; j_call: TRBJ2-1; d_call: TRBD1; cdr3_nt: TGTGCCAGCAGCGTGGACAGGACTTCCTACAATGAGCAGTTCTTC; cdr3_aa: CASSVDRTSYNEQFF
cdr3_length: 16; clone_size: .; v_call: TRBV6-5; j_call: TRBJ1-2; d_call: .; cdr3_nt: TGTGCCAGCAGTTACGCTAGCGGGGGGCTCAACTATGGCTACACCTTC; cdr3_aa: CASSYASGGLNYGYTF
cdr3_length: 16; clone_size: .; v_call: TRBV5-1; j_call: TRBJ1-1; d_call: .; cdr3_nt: TGCGCCAGCAGCTTCCTTCCCCGGGAGGCGAACACTGAAGCTTTCTTT; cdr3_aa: CASSFLPREANTEAFF
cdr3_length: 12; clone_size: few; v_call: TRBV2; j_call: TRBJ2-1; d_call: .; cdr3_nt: TGTGCCAGCAGTGCGGCCACGCCTGAGCAGTTCTTC; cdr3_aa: CASSAATPEQFF
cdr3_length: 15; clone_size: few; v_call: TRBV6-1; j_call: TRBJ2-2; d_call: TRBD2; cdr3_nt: TGTGCCAGCTTGGGACTAGCTATGAACACCGGGGAGCTGTTTTTT; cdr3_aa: CASLGLAMNTGELFF
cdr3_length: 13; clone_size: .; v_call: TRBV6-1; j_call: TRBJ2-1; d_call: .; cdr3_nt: TGTGCCAGCAGGGAGGACAGCAACAATGAGCAGTTCTTC; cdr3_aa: CASREDSNNEQFF
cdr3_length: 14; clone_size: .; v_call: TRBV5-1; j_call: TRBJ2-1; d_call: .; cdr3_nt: TGCGCCAGCAGCTTGTCTAACGCAGGCAATGAGCAGTTCTTC; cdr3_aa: CASSLSNAGNEQFF
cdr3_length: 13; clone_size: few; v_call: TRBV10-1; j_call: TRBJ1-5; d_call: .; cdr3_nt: TGCGCCAGCAGTGAGGGGGGAATCCAGCCCCAGCATTTT; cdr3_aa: CASSEGGIQPQHF
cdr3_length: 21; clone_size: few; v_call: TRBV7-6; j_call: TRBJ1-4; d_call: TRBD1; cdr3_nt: TGTGCCAGCAGCCTGCACCCCGGGACAGGGGGTCCCCTGGGGTTAAATGAAAAACTGTTTTTT; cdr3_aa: CASSLHPGTGGPLGLNEKLFF
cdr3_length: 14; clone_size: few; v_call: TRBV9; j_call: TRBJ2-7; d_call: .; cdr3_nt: TGTGCCAGCAACCAAGGCGGGGCCTCCTACGAGCAGTACTTC; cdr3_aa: CASNQGGASYEQYF
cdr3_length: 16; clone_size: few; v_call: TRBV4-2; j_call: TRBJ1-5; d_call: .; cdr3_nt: TGTGCCAGCAGCCAAGAGATGGAAGGGTCCTATCAGCCCCAGCATTTT; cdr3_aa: CASSQEMEGSYQPQHF
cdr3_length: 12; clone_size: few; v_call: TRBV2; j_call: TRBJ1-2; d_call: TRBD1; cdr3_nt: TGTGCCAGCAGAACAGGGGACTATGGCTACACCTTC; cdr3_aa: CASRTGDYGYTF
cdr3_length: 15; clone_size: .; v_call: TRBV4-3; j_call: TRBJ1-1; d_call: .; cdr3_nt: TGCGCCAGCAGCCAAGAACGTGGACAAACGACTGAAGCTTTCTTT; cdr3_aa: CASSQERGQTTEAFF
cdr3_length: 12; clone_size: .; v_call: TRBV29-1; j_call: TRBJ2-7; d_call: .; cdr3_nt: TGCAGCGTTGAAGGAGGGGGCTACGAGCAGTACTTC; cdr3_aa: CSVEGGGYEQYF
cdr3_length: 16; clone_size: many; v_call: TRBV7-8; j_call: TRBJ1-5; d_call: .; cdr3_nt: TGTGCCAGCAGCTTAGCGCTCAAGGGTCGTGGGCAGCCCCAGCATTTT; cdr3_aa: CASSLALKGRGQPQHF